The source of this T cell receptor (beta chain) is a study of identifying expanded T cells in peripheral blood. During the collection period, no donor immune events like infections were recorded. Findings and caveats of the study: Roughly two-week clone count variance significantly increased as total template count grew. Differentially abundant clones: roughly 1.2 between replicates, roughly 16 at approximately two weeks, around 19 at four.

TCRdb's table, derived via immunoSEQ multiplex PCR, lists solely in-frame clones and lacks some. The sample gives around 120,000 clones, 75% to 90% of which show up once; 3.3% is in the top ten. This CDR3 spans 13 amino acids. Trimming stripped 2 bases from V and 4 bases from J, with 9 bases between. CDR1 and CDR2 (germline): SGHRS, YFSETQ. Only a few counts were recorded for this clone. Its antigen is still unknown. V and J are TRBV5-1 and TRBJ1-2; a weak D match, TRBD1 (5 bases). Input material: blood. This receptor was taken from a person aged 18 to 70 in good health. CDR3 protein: CASSFSTAYGYTF. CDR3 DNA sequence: TGCGCCAGCAGCTTCTCGACAGCCTATGGCTACACCTTC.